Following are 20 T cell receptor beta chains from one sample sequenced in a study of patients and donors after allogeneic stem cell transplantation. TCRdb ran MiXCR on the RT-PCR reads and lists one entry per CDR3 protein. The sample lists about a million distinct CDR3 sequences; approximately 18% were seen once. The sample comprised blood, either unsorted or a sorted T cell fraction (not recorded which). All receptors derive from a human donor who was either an allogeneic HSCT recipient or a stem cell or donor lymphocyte infusion donor (not recorded which). It is not recorded whose cells these are; they may come from a transplant donor.

As DNA, the CDR3 is TGTGCCTGGACTAGCGGGGCCCATGAGACCCAGTACTTC. Its translation: CAWTSGAHETQYF. The rearrangement uses TRBV30 and TRBJ2-5, with 9 bases identical to TRBD2. The J segment lost 5 bases and the V segment lost 4 bases, leaving 5 bases of the junction unmatched. Germline CDR1 reads GTSNPN; CDR2 reads SVGIG (reference sequence). The CDR3 runs 13 residues.

This clonotype was seen at least ten times. The chain links TRBV12-3 or TRBV12-4 to TRBJ2-1; D is ambiguous. V shed 5 bases and J shed 5 bases, with 19 bases lying between them. This CDR3 comprises 16 residues. CDR3 sequence: CASSPGGVKGNNEQFF. The CDR3 bases are TGTGCCAGCAGTCCCGGTGGGGTTAAGGGAAACAATGAGCAGTTCTTC.

DNA of the CDR3: TGCGCCAGCAGCCAAATCGGACAGTACTACGAGCAGTACTTC. It yields the protein CASSQIGQYYEQYF. The chain carries TRBV4-1 and TRBJ2-7; maybe TRBD1 (6 bases). Germline V lookup: CDR1 MGHRA, CDR2 YSYEKL. V dropped 2 bases and J dropped 3 bases, with 11 bases sitting between them. The CDR3 is 14 residues long.

The V call is TRBV12-3 or TRBV12-4, the J call TRBJ2-5; a possible D gene is TRBD1 (6 bases). This CDR3 contains 16 residues. V lost 1 base and J 0 bases, leaving 12 bases between the germline ends. CDR3 sequence (DNA): TGTGCCAGCAGTTTAGGGGGACACGGGTACCAAGAGACCCAGTACTTC. It codes for CASSLGGHGYQETQYF.

As for this clonotype: A much larger clone differs from this one at a single base, so this may be a read error. The chain carries TRBV7-2 and TRBJ2-3; D ambiguous. The CDR3 has 9 amino acids. The V end lost 8 bases, the J end lost 4 bases, and 1 base lay between the germline ends. The germline V gene encodes CDR1 SGHTA and CDR2 FQGNSA. DNA of the CDR3: TGTGCCAGCTCAGATACGCAGTATTTT. Its protein product is CASSDTQYF.

This chain connects TRBV18 to TRBJ1-1; possible D gene TRBD1, 5 bases. V dropped 4 bases and J dropped 0 bases, with 15 bases sitting between them. Germline values: CDR1 KGHSH, CDR2 LQKENI. CDR3 length: 16 residues. The CDR3 sequence is CASSLQRQNMNTEAFF. CDR3 nucleotides: TGTGCCAGCTCACTACAGAGACAGAACATGAACACTGAAGCTTTCTTT. Supplemented by reference TRBV18 and TRBJ1-1, the full variable domain reads NAGVMQNPRHLVRRRGQEARLRCSPMKGHSHVYWYRQLPEEGLKFMVYLQKENIIDESGMPKERFSAEFPKEGPSILRIQQVVRGDSAAYFCASSLQRQNMNTEAFFGQGTRLTVV.

This rearrangement joins TRBV5-1 to TRBJ2-5; no firm D call. V was cut by 0 bases and J by 3 bases, with 9 bases left in between. Germline V lookup: CDR1 SGHRS, CDR2 YFSETQ. The CDR3 consists of 14 residues. The CDR3 bases are TGCGCCAGCAGCTTGGAGTCTCCCGAAGAGACCCAGTACTTC. As protein: CASSLESPEETQYF.

This clonotype was seen a few times. The chain carries TRBV12-3 or TRBV12-4 and TRBJ2-1; tentatively, D is TRBD2 (6 bases). Trimming removed 4 bases at V and 3 bases at J, with 10 bases between. This CDR3 region has 14 residues. CDR3 protein: CASSWGTVYNEQFF. DNA for the CDR3: TGTGCCAGCAGTTGGGGGACTGTCTACAATGAGCAGTTCTTC.

This clonotype has at least ten counts. This chain links TRBV5-1 with TRBJ2-3, with a tentative D call TRBD2 (6 bases). The CDR3 runs 13 residues. Trimming stripped 10 bases from V and 2 bases from J, with 14 bases between. The germline V gene has CDR1 SGHRS and CDR2 YFSETQ. The CDR3, as DNA: TGCGCCTCCAACGGGGGAGCCACAGATACGCAGTATTTT. Translated, it gives CASNGGATDTQYF.

The chain couples TRBV15 to TRBJ2-7; TRBD2 matches at 8 bases. J lost 6 bases, V lost 0 bases, and 4 bases had no gene match. CDR3 size: 14 residues. Germline V CDR1 and CDR2: LNHNV, YYDKDF (reference sequence). In DNA, the CDR3 is TGTGCCACCAGCAGAGATTTAGCGGGGCCCGAGCAGTACTTC. Encoded protein: CATSRDLAGPEQYF. Variable domain in full (rest from reference TRBV15 and TRBJ2-7): DAMVIQNPRYQVTQFGKPVTLSCSQTLNHNVMYWYQQKSSQAPKLLFHYYDKDFNNEADTPDNFQSRRPNTSFCFLDIRSPGLGDTAMYLCATSRDLAGPEQYFGPGTRLTVT.

This clonotype has just a few counts. The junction and the germline gene differ at one end; a read error may be behind it. The chain combines TRBV12-3 or TRBV12-4 with TRBJ2-7; 8 nucleotides agree with TRBD2. The CDR3 has 12 residues. CDR3 residues: CASSTAGGLRAF. The CDR3 DNA reads as TGTGCCAGCAGCACCGCGGGGGGCCTCCGGGCCTTC.

This clonotype was seen only a few times. The chain joins TRBV4-3 to TRBJ2-3; 10 bases agree with TRBD2. With V trimmed by 0 bases and J by 10 bases, 4 bases remained unmatched. Germline lookup yields CDR1 LGHNA and CDR2 YSLEER. This CDR3 comprises 14 residues. CDR3 coding DNA: TGCGCCAGCAGCCAAGAACTAGCGGGGTGGGCGCAGTATTTT. Its translation is CASSQELAGWAQYF.

The rearrangement joins TRBV7-9 to TRBJ1-4; D possibly corresponds to TRBD1 (5 bases). Per the germline V gene, CDR1 is SEHNR and CDR2 is FQNEAQ (reference sequence). The CDR3 extends over 16 amino acids. The V end was cut by 5 bases, the J end by 4 bases, with 17 bases between. Here the CDR3 reads CASSPPGALINEKLFF. The CDR3 bases are TGTGCCAGCAGCCCCCCCGGGGCCTTGATTAATGAAAAACTGTTTTTT.

This clonotype has a count of ten or more. This rearrangement joins TRBV6-6 to TRBJ1-1; D is unclear. CDR3 length equals 13 residues. Germline values: CDR1 MNHNY, CDR2 SVGAGI (reference sequence). V was clipped by 2 bases and J by 1 base, with 5 bases between them. The CDR3 sequence: CASSYKGNTEAFF. For the CDR3, the DNA is TGTGCCAGCAGTTACAAGGGGAACACTGAAGCTTTCTTT.

The sample holds a few counts of this clonotype. The chain recombines TRBV20-1 with TRBJ2-7; tentative D call: TRBD1 (5 bases). V was shortened by 3 bases and J by 2 bases, with 8 bases between the two germline ends. The CDR3 spans 12 residues. CDR1 and CDR2 from the germline V gene are DFQATT and SNEGSKA (reference sequence). In DNA, the CDR3 is TGCAGTGCTAGTAGGGGTACCTACGAGCAGTACTTC. The encoded protein is CSASRGTYEQYF.

The chain joins TRBV20-1 to TRBJ2-7; D is uncertain. The length of the CDR3 is 14 residues. Trimming shortened V by 3 bases and J by 0 bases, and 12 bases separated the two germline ends. Germline assignment: CDR1 DFQATT and CDR2 SNEGSKA (reference sequence). The CDR3 region is CSASASVSSYEQYF. In DNA form, the CDR3 reads TGCAGTGCTAGTGCGAGCGTTAGCTCCTACGAGCAGTACTTC.

This clonotype has at least ten counts. The genes are TRBV7-9 and TRBJ2-1; 10 bases are shared with TRBD1. V trimming: 5 bases; J trimming: 13 bases; junction bases outside the gene matches: 14. The germline CDR1 and CDR2 sequences are SEHNR and FQNEAQ (reference sequence). The CDR3 is made up of 15 amino acids. The CDR3 reads CASSLSGQGTGSQFF. As DNA, the CDR3 is TGTGCCAGCAGCCTTTCGGGACAGGGGACGGGGAGTCAGTTCTTC.

The rearrangement uses TRBV20-1 and TRBJ2-7; weak D call: TRBD2 (6 bases). Germline values: CDR1 DFQATT, CDR2 SNEGSKA (reference sequence). V gave up 1 base and J gave up 2 bases, with 12 bases separating them. This CDR3 region has 14 residues. CDR3 nucleotides: TGCAGTGCTAGAGTGGCGGGAAGGGCCTACGAGCAGTACTTC. Protein: CSARVAGRAYEQYF.

This sequence joins TRBV20-1 and TRBJ1-1; D possibly corresponds to TRBD1 (5 bases). This CDR3 has 14 residues. Germline V gene sequence: CDR1 DFQATT, CDR2 SNEGSKA (reference sequence). V was clipped by 0 bases and J by 8 bases, with 16 bases between them. CDR3 residues: CSARDRKGLFEAFF. CDR3 DNA sequence: TGCAGTGCTAGAGATCGCAAGGGACTTTTCGAAGCTTTCTTT.

With respect to this clonotype: This sequence may be a read error, since a much larger clone differs from it by one base. The J gene is TRBJ2-1, the V gene TRBV12-3 or TRBV12-4; D unclear. The CDR3 sequence is 16 residues long. The V gene lost 6 bases and the J gene lost 6 bases, with 21 bases spanning the gap. In DNA form, the CDR3 reads TGTGCCAGCAGCTTCTTCCTTCGGGTGGGCCTCAATGAGCAGTTCTTC. Protein: CASSFFLRVGLNEQFF.